The rows below give T cell receptor beta chains drawn from one sample of a study of shared clonotypes between healthy human individuals. TCRdb keeps only in-frame clones here, not all; method: immunoSEQ multiplex PCR. The sample includes nearly 750,000 clones, roughly 72% of them seen just once. Source material: memory CD4+ T cells sorted from blood. All receptors derive from a woman younger than 45 in good health. The CDR3 runs from the conserved cysteine through the conserved F or W. Each record gives: V gene, D gene, J gene, CDR3 protein. A D gene is named only where the DNA matches it firmly.

V: TRBV11-3
D: NA
J: TRBJ2-3
CDR3: CASSQVGSDTQYF

V: TRBV18
D: NA
J: TRBJ2-7
CDR3: CASSGSLVYEQYF

V: TRBV7-9
D: NA
J: TRBJ2-7
CDR3: CASSSRQDNYEQYF

V: TRBV7-3
D: TRBD1
J: TRBJ2-2
CDR3: CASSQTGGANTGELFF

V: TRBV5-1
D: NA
J: TRBJ2-2
CDR3: CASSFGGVITGELFF

V: TRBV27
D: NA
J: TRBJ1-4
CDR3: CASRGTAEKLFF

V: TRBV2
D: NA
J: TRBJ1-5
CDR3: CASSEEGPQHF

V: TRBV6-1
D: TRBD1
J: TRBJ2-7
CDR3: CASIFRTGDGYEQYF

V: TRBV11-2
D: NA
J: TRBJ2-3
CDR3: CASSSHGWDPGTDTQYF

V: TRBV18
D: NA
J: TRBJ2-3
CDR3: CASDPGLGTDTQYF

V: TRBV19
D: NA
J: TRBJ1-1
CDR3: CASSIGQGREAFF

V: TRBV5-1
D: NA
J: TRBJ1-2
CDR3: CASSLDMGRSYGYTF

V: TRBV28
D: NA
J: TRBJ2-3
CDR3: CASNKGGALTDTQYF

V: TRBV7-3
D: TRBD2
J: TRBJ2-1
CDR3: CASSPAGPSGRDEQFF

V: TRBV7-9
D: NA
J: TRBJ1-3
CDR3: CASSLASSGSGNTIYF

V: TRBV6-5
D: NA
J: TRBJ2-3
CDR3: CASSYSGATDTQYF

V: TRBV19
D: TRBD2
J: TRBJ2-1
CDR3: CASSKTSGSSDEQFF

V: TRBV28
D: TRBD2
J: TRBJ2-3
CDR3: CASSLSTSGTFTDTQYF

V: TRBV28
D: TRBD1
J: TRBJ2-1
CDR3: CASSLYSGQGFNEQFF

V: TRBV5-1
D: NA
J: TRBJ1-2
CDR3: CASSPGFDGNYGYTF

V: TRBV18
D: NA
J: TRBJ1-2
CDR3: CASSSNGGLDVGHGYTF

V: TRBV6-1
D: NA
J: TRBJ2-7
CDR3: CASSEQGISYEQYF

V: TRBV6-1
D: NA
J: TRBJ2-7
CDR3: CAISESLAGPSSYEQYF

V: TRBV5-8
D: NA
J: TRBJ1-5
CDR3: CASSPWNNQPQHF

V: TRBV5-1
D: NA
J: TRBJ1-4
CDR3: CASSTGMVGEKLFF

V: TRBV10-3
D: TRBD1
J: TRBJ2-1
CDR3: CAISGTGSYNEQFF

V: TRBV5-4
D: NA
J: TRBJ1-3
CDR3: CASSTGTVVPGNTIYF